Detailed here is one T cell receptor beta chain. Investigators prepared the TCR beta libraries by applying iRepertoire HTBI primers and Arm-PCR of CDR3 regions. TCRdb analysed the multiplex PCR reads with MiXCR anew, one entry per CDR3 protein. Here the sample spans around 450,000 distinct CDR3 sequences, roughly 21% being singletons. This sample is part of a study of regulatory T cells in long-lasting Graves disease. Time point reported: persistent/refractory GD, antithyroid drugs over 5 years with positive TRAb. PBMCs were the source of the RNA used for TCR sequencing. The V end was cut by 5 bases, the J end by 4 bases, with 15 bases between. This CDR3 comprises 15 residues.

The receptor was derived from a female donor with Graves disease. This specimen consisted of peripheral blood mononuclear cells (PBMCs), obtained when the disease was refractory, from a patient treated with antithyroid drugs. The chain recombines TRBV12-3 or TRBV12-4 with TRBJ1-3; the D gene is possibly TRBD1 (5 bases). The CDR3 reads CASSRGQGGGNTIYF. CDR3 coding DNA: TGTGCCAGCAGTCGTGGGCAGGGCGGCGGAAACACCATATATTTT.